A single sample gave rise to the 10 T cell receptor beta chains below, sequenced in a study of CD8+CD57+ T cells in acquired aplastic anemia. The study profiled TCR beta VDJ and CDR3 using genomic DNA as template. TCRdb re-derived calls from the reads in MiXCR, one entry per CDR3 protein. The data contain about 270,000 distinct CDR3 sequences, around 60% of them singletons. Sequenced sample: sorted CD4+, CD8+, or CD8+CD57+ T cells (not recorded which) from PBMCs. Every receptor here comes from a human donor with severe aplastic anemia or a healthy control (not recorded which).

On this clonotype: The junction and the germline gene differ at one end; a read error may be behind it. The V call is TRBV15, the J call TRBJ2-7; 10 positions agree with TRBD2. Germline V gene lookup returns CDR1 LNHNV and CDR2 YYDKDF (reference sequence). CDR3 length: 14 amino acids. The CDR3 DNA reads as TGTGCCACCTCTAGCGGGAGCCCTCCCTACGGGCAGTACTTC. Its protein product is CATSSGSPPYGQYF.

The J gene is TRBJ2-1, the V gene TRBV29-1, with 9 nucleotides matching TRBD1. CDR1 SQVTM and CDR2 ANQGSEA come from the germline V gene. CDR3 length equals 13 residues. V was clipped by 2 bases and J by 8 bases; unmatched bases: 4. The CDR3 nucleotides read TGCAGCGTTGAACACAGGGGGCACGATGAGCAGTTCTTC. It is translated as CSVEHRGHDEQFF.

The chain joins TRBV2 to TRBJ2-7, with TRBD2 matching 8 bases. Unmatched junction bases numbered 9, after V lost 5 bases and J lost 6 bases. This CDR3 comprises 14 residues. CDR1 and CDR2 from the germline V gene are SNHLY and FYNNEI. CDR3 in amino acids: CASSYTGGGLEQYF. The CDR3 DNA follows: TGTGCCAGCAGTTATACGGGAGGGGGGCTCGAGCAGTACTTC.

This sequence joins TRBV18 and TRBJ1-1; 7 nucleotides agree with TRBD1. Germline V gene lookup returns CDR1 KGHSH and CDR2 LQKENI. V lost 5 bases, J lost 5 bases, and 8 bases stayed unmatched. This CDR3 contains 14 residues. The CDR3 DNA reads as TGTGCCAGCTCATCCAGGGGGATGGGGACTGAAGCTTTCTTT. As protein: CASSSRGMGTEAFF.

This clonotype showed up many times. V is TRBV13 and J is TRBJ2-7, with TRBD1 matching 11 bases. The CDR3 loop spans 14 amino acids. Per the germline V gene, CDR1 is PRHDT and CDR2 is FYEKMQ (reference sequence). The J segment lost 5 bases and the V segment lost 5 bases, leaving 5 bases of the junction unmatched. CDR3 in DNA: TGTGCCAGCAGCGGATGGGACAGGGGGAACGAGCAGTACTTC. It codes for CASSGWDRGNEQYF. Based on the CDR3 plus reference TRBV13 and TRBJ2-7, the full variable domain is AAGVIQSPRHLIKEKRETATLKCYPIPRHDTVYWYQQGPGQDPQFLISFYEKMQSDKGSIPDRFSAQQFSDYHSELNMSSLELGDSALYFCASSGWDRGNEQYFGPGTRLTVT.

This clonotype showed up many times. CDR3 in DNA: TGTGCCAGCAGATCAGGGGGGGACCAAGAGACCCAGTACTTC. Protein product: CASRSGGDQETQYF. V is TRBV5-8 and J is TRBJ2-5; TRBD1 or TRBD2 may be the D gene (7 bases each). Germline V gene lookup returns CDR1 SGHTS and CDR2 YDEGEE. Trimming cost V 5 bases and J 0 bases, with 11 bases left between them. The CDR3 covers 14 residues.

This clonotype was recorded many times. The gene calls are TRBV20-1 and TRBJ2-6; D tentatively fits TRBD1 or TRBD2 (5 bases each). Germline V gene data show CDR1 as DFQATT and CDR2 as SNEGSKA (reference sequence). This CDR3 has 15 amino acids. Trimming left V 8 bases short and J 0 bases short, with 14 bases between. The CDR3 sequence: CSPPKRGSGANVLTF. For the CDR3, the DNA is TGCAGTCCCCCAAAGAGGGGCTCTGGGGCCAACGTCCTGACTTTC.

The rearrangement links TRBV9 to TRBJ2-2; D is ambiguous. The CDR3 has 12 residues. Trimming removed 1 base at V and 2 bases at J, with 0 bases between. Germline-derived CDR1 and CDR2 are SGDLS and YYNGEE. CDR3 protein: CASSVNTGELFF. The CDR3 nucleotides are TGTGCCAGCAGCGTAAACACCGGGGAGCTGTTTTTT.

The sample holds many counts of this clonotype. The chain is built from TRBV5-1 and TRBJ2-2, with TRBD2 as a possible D gene (6 bases). CDR3 size: 18 residues. Between the trimmed V and J ends, which lost 2 bases and 3 bases, there was a span of 20 bases. Germline V gene lookup returns CDR1 SGHRS and CDR2 YFSETQ. The CDR3 loop reads CASSFNAGGTRDTGELFF. The CDR3 coding sequence is TGCGCCAGCAGCTTCAACGCAGGCGGGACCCGAGACACCGGGGAGCTGTTTTTT.

The chain joins TRBV19 to TRBJ2-2; D possibly corresponds to TRBD1 (6 bases). CDR3 length: 15 residues. The ends were cut back, 5 bases at V and 1 base at J, with 11 bases in the middle. Germline-derived CDR1 and CDR2 are LNHDA and SQIVND (reference sequence). In DNA, the CDR3 is TGTGCCAGTAGTGGACAGTTCCGGAACACCGGGGAGCTGTTTTTT. Amino acid sequence: CASSGQFRNTGELFF. The complete variable domain, with remaining parts taken from reference TRBV19 and TRBJ2-2, reads DGGITQSPKYLFRKEGQNVTLSCEQNLNHDAMYWYRQDPGQGLRLIYYSQIVNDFQKGDIAEGYSVSREKKESFPLTVTSAQKNPTAFYLCASSGQFRNTGELFFGEGSRLTVL.